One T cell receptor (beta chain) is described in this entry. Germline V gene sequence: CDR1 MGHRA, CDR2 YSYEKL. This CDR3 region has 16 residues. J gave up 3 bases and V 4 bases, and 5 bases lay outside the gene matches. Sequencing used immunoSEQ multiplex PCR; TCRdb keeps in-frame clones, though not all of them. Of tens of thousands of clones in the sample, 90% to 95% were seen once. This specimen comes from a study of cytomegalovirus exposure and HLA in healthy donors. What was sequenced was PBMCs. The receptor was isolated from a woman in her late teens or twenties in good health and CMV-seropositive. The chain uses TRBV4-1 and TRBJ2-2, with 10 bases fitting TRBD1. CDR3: CASSLPGTGDTGELFF. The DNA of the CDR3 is TGCGCCAGCAGCCTACCCGGGACAGGGGACACCGGGGAGCTGTTTTTT.